This T cell receptor (beta chain) was sequenced in a study of vaccination effects on CD4 cells after COVID-19. The data were produced by immunoSEQ multiplex PCR, yet TCRdb's version contains in-frame clones alone and is incomplete. The data show more than 20,000 clones, with around 75% seen just once and 35% to 40% held by the top ten. This clone was seen just once. Its specificity is not known. CDR3 length equals 15 residues. Germline CDR1 is MNHNY and CDR2 is SVGAGI (reference sequence). V lost 6 bases to trimming and J lost 6 bases, with 20 bases between them. Sequencing in the ViraFEST assay came after antigen-specific CD4+ T cells had been expanded with viral peptide pools, which were used to stimulate PBMC. Subsequent to a culture period of approximately 11 days, CD4+ T cells were isolated. By PCR, the person was confirmed to have had SARS-CoV-2 infection between March and December 2020.

The sample was CD4+ T cells from PBMCs cultured with a peptide pool, taken before COVID-19 vaccination. This chain connects TRBV6-6 to TRBJ1-2, with a weak D call TRBD1 (5 bases). The sequence was obtained from a human donor who had a prior SARS-CoV-2 infection. The CDR3 reads CASSLYSLDSNGYTF. Here the CDR3 DNA reads TGTGCCAGCAGCCTATATTCCCTTGACAGTAATGGCTACACCTTC.